This T cell receptor (beta chain) emerged from a study of beta chain features in type 1 diabetes. As for the study in general: All samples combined gave under 110,000,000 sorted cells for examination.

This clone appeared a few times. Its target is not known. Within the sample, other DNA sequences also encode this same CDR3. Findings and limits, study-wide: Any HLA effect on TCRB rearrangement was left unresolved by small sub-analyses. A moderate, significant TCRB CDR3 shortening appeared in type 1 diabetes across four CD4+ subsets.

CDR1 and CDR2 from the germline V gene are KGHSH and LQKENI. V was pared by 2 bases and J by 0 bases, with 8 bases between. This CDR3 is built from 15 residues. The entirety of the isolated RNA underwent reverse transcription, so expressed TCRB transcripts were sequenced. The average output of naive, central memory and regulatory T cell samples was approximately 3.8 million reads. Some clones are missing from TCRdb's copy, which holds only in-frame ones; the method was immunoSEQ multiplex PCR. The sample has some 240,000 clones; approximately 11% are singletons. This TCR was sampled from a young man in good health. The chain carries TRBV18 and TRBJ2-1; D remains unclear. Sequencing was carried out using central memory CD4+ T cells from blood. CDR3 coding DNA: TGTGCCAGCTCACCAGACTTGAGCTCCTACAATGAGCAGTTCTTC. It codes for CASSPDLSSYNEQFF.